This T cell receptor beta chain was sequenced for a study of beta chain features in type 1 diabetes. Notes on the study in general: TCRB CDR3 length was moderately but significantly reduced in all four CD4+ subsets of Type 1 diabetes patients.

Germline V gene sequence: CDR1 SGHDN, CDR2 FVKESK. Trimming removed 4 bases from V and 5 bases from J, with 12 bases in between. The CDR3 contains 15 residues. Concerning this clone: Its cognate antigen is unknown.

Expressed TCRB transcripts were sequenced, since all the RNA that had been isolated was reverse transcribed. Method: immunoSEQ multiplex PCR; TCRdb's copy keeps in-frame clones and lacks some. The sample records 500,000 to 800,000 clones, around 12% being singletons. Cell sorting via CD45RO/CCR7/CD25/CD127/CD95/CD27 was performed to obtain CD4+ naive, central memory, regulatory and stem cell-like memory cells. Each sorted fraction was over 95% pure. Sequencing used naive CD4+ T cells from blood. The receptor comes from a man aged 25-45 years with type 1 diabetes. The chain employs TRBV14 and TRBJ1-6, with D unclear. The CDR3 DNA reads TGTGCCAGCAGCCCCGAAGGGCACGATAATTCACCCCTCCACTTT. The encoded protein is CASSPEGHDNSPLHF.